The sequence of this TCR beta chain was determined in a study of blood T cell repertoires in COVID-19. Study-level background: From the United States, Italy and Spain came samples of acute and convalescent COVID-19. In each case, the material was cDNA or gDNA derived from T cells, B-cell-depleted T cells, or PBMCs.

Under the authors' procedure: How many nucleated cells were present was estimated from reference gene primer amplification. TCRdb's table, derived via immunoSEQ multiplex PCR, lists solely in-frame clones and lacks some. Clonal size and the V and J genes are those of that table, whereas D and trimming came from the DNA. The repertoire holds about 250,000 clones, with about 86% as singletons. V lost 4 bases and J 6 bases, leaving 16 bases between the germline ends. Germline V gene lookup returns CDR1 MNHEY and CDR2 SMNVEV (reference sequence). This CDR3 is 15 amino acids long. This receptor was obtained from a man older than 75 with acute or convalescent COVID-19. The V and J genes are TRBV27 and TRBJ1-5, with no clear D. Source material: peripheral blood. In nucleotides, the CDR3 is TGTGCCAGCAGTTCGGGTCCCACCCTGGGTCAGCCCCAGCATTTT. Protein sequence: CASSSGPTLGQPQHF.